This T cell receptor (beta chain) was captured in a study of T cells in localized non-small cell lung cancer. Points on this clone: Its specificity is unknown.

Germline loops: CDR1 MDHEN, CDR2 SYDVKM. The CDR3 runs 13 residues. V lost 3 bases, J lost 5 bases, and 10 bases lay in between. TCRdb keeps only in-frame clones here, not all; method: immunoSEQ multiplex PCR. The sample contains 35,000 to 40,000 clones, around 90% of which appear only once. Study-level points and caveats: A single tumor region was sequenced, leaving heterogeneity possible.

The sample consisted of peripheral blood, taken before any cancer treatment. The rearrangement joins TRBV28 to TRBJ1-2; D remains ambiguous. This TCR was sampled from a female donor of 60 years or more with stage I lung adenocarcinoma. CDR3 loop: CASSLREGYGYTF. The CDR3 nucleotides are TGTGCCAGCAGTTTGAGAGAGGGATATGGCTACACCTTC.